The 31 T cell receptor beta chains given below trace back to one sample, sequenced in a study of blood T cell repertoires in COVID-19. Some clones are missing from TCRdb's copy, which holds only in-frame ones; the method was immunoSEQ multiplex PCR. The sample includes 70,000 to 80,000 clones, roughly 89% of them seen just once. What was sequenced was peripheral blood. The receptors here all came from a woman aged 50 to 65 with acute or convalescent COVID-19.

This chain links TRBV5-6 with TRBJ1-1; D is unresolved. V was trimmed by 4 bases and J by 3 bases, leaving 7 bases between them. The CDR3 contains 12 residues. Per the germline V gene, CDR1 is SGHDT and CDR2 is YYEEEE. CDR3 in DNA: TGTGCCAGCAGCCGGGAATACACTGAAGCTTTCTTT. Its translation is CASSREYTEAFF.

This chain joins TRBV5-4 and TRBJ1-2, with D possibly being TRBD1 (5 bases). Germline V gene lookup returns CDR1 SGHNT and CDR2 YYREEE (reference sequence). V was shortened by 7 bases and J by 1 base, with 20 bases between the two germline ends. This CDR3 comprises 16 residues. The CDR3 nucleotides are TGTGCCAGCGGCGTCGATATGGGGGGGATTAACTATGGCTACACCTTC. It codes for CASGVDMGGINYGYTF.

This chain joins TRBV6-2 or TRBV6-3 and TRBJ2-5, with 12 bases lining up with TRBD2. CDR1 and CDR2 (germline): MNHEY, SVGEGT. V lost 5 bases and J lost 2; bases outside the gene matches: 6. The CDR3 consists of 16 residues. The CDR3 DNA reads TGTGCCAGCAGTACTATACTAGCGGGGGGTCAAGAGACCCAGTACTTC. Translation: CASSTILAGGQETQYF.

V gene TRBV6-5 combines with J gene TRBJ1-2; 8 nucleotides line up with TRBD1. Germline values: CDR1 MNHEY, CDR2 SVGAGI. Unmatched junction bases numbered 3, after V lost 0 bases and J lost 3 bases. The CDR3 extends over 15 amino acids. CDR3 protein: CASSYSDRVYYGYTF. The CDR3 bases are TGTGCCAGCAGTTACTCGGACAGGGTTTACTATGGCTACACCTTC.

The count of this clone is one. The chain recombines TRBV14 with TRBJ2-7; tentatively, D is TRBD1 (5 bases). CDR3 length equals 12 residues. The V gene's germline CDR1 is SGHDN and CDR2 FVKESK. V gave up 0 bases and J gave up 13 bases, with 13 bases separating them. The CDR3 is CASSQDRVRVYF. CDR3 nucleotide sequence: TGTGCCAGCAGCCAAGATCGGGTCAGGGTCTACTTC. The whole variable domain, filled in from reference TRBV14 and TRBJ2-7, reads EAGVTQFPSHSVIEKGQTVTLRCDPISGHDNLYWYRRVMGKEIKFLLHFVKESKQDESGMPNNRFLAERTGGTYSTLKVQPAELEDSGVYFCASSQDRVRVYFGPGTRLTVT.

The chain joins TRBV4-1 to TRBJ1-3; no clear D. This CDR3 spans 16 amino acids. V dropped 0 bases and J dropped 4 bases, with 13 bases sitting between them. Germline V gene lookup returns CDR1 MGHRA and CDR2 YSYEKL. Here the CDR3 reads CASSQDIGTRGNTIYF. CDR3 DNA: TGCGCCAGCAGCCAAGATATCGGCACGCGGGGAAACACCATATATTTT.

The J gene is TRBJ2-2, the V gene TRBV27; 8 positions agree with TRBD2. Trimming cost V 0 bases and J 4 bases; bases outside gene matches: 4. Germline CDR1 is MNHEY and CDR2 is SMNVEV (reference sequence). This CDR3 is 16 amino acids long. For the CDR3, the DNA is TGTGCCAGCAGTTTATCGATCAGCGGGAGCACCGGGGAGCTGTTTTTT. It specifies CASSLSISGSTGELFF.

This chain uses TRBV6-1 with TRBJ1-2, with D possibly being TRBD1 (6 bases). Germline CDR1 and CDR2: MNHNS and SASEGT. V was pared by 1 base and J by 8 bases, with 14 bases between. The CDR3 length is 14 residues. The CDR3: CASSEVSTGQGYTF. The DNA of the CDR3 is TGTGCCAGCAGTGAAGTTTCTACAGGGCAAGGCTACACCTTC.

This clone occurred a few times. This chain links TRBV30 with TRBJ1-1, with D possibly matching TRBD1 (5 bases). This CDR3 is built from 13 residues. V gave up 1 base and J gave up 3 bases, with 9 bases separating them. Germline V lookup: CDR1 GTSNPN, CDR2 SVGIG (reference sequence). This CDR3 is CAWSGDSDTEAFF. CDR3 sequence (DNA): TGTGCCTGGAGTGGGGACTCAGACACTGAAGCTTTCTTT. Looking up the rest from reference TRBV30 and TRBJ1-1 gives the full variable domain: SQTIHQWPATLVQPVGSPLSLECTVEGTSNPNLYWYRQAAGRGLQLLFYSVGIGQISSEVPQNLSASRPQDRQFILSSKKLLLSDSGFYLCAWSGDSDTEAFFGQGTRLTVV.

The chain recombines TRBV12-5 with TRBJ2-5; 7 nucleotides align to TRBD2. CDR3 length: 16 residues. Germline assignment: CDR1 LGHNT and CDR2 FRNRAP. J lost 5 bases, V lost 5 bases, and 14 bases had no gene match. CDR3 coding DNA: TGTGCTAGTGGTCCCCCTGGGGCTAGCGGCAGGGAGACCCAGTACTTC. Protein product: CASGPPGASGRETQYF.

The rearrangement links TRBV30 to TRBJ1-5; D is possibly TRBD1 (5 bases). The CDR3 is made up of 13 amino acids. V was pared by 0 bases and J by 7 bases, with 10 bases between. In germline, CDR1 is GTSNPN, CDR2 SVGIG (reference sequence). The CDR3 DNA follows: TGTGCCTGGAGTGTAAGGGGTAGACAGCCCCAGCATTTT. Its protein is CAWSVRGRQPQHF.

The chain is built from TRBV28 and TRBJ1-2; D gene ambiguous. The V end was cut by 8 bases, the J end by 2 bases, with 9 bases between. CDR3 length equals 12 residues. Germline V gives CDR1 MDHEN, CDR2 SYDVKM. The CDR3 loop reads CASVTGNYGYTF. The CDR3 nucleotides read TGTGCCAGCGTCACCGGGAACTATGGCTACACCTTC.

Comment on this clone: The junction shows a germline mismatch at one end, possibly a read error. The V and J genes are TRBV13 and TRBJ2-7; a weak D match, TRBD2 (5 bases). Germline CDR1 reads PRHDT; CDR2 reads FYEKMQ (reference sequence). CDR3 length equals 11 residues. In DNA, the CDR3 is TGTGCCAGCAGTGGAGGAAGGGTGCCGAACTTC. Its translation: CASSGGRVPNF.

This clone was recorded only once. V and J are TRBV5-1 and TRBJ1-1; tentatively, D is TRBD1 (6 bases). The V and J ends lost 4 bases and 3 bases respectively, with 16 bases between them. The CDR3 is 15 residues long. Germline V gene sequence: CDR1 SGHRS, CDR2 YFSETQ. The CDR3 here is CASSETTGSDTEAFF. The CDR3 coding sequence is TGCGCCAGCAGCGAAACAACAGGGTCGGACACTGAAGCTTTCTTT.

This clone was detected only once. The CDR3 loop is CAISESWQGAGDEQYF. In DNA, the CDR3 is TGTGCCATCAGTGAGTCATGGCAGGGGGCCGGGGATGAGCAGTACTTC. J is TRBJ2-7 and V is TRBV10-3; 8 positions match TRBD1. Germline V gene lookup returns CDR1 ENHRY and CDR2 SYGVKD. Trimming cost V 0 bases and J 7 bases; bases outside gene matches: 11. This CDR3 has 16 amino acids.

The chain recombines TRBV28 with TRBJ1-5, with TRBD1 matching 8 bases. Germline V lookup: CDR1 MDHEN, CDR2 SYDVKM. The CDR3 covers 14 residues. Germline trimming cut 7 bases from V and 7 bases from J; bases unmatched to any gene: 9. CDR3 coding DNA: TGTGCCAGCATTACAGGGGGATCCCCCCAGCCCCAGCATTTT. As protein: CASITGGSPQPQHF.

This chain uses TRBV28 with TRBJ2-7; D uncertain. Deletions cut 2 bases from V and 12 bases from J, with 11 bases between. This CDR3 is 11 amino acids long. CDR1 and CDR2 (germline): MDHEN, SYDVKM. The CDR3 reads CASSLDGVGYF. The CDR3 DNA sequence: TGTGCCAGCAGTTTAGACGGAGTGGGGTACTTC.

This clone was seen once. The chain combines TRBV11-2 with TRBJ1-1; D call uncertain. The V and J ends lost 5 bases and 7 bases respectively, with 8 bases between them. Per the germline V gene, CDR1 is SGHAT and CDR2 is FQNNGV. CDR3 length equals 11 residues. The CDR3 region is CASSLVFEAFF. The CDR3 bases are TGTGCCAGCAGCCTAGTCTTTGAAGCTTTCTTT.

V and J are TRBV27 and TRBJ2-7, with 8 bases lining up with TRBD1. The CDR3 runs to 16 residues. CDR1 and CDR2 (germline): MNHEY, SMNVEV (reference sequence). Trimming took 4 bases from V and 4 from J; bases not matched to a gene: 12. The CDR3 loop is CASSSLGSGGRYEQYF. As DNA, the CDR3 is TGTGCCAGCAGTTCGTTGGGATCAGGGGGCAGGTACGAGCAGTACTTC.

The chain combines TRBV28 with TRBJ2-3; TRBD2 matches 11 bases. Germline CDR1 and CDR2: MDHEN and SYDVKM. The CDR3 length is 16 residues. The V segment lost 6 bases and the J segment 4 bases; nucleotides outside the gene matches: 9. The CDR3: CASRGSGRADADTQYF. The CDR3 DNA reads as TGTGCCAGCAGGGGTAGCGGGAGGGCCGACGCAGATACGCAGTATTTT.

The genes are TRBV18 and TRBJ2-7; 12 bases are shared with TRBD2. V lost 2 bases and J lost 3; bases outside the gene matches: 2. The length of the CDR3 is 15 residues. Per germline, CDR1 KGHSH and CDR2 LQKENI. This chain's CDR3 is CASSPGLAGIYEQYF. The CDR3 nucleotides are TGTGCCAGCTCACCAGGACTAGCGGGGATCTACGAGCAGTACTTC.

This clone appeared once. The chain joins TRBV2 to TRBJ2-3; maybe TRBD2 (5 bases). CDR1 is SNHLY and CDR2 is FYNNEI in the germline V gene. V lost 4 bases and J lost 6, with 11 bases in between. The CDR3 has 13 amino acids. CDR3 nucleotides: TGTGCCAGCAGTGTGGCGGGTTCGGATACGCAGTATTTT. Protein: CASSVAGSDTQYF.

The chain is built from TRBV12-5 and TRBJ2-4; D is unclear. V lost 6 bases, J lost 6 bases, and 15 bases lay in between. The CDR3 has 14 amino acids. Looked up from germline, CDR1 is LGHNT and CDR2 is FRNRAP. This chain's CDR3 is CASGPGAPGNIQYF. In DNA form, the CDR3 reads TGTGCTAGTGGACCAGGCGCGCCCGGAAACATTCAGTACTTC.

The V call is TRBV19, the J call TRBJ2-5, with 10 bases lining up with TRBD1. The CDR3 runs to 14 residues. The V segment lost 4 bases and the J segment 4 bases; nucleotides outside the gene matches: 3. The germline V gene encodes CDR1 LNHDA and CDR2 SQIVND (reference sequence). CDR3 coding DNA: TGTGCCAGTAGTAGGGGACAGGGGATAGAGACCCAGTACTTC. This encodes CASSRGQGIETQYF.

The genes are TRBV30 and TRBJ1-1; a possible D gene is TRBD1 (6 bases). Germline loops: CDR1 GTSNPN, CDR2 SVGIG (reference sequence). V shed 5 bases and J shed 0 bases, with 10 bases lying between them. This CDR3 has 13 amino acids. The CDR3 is CAWQQGLNTEAFF. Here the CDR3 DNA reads TGTGCCTGGCAGCAGGGGTTGAACACTGAAGCTTTCTTT.

In DNA form, the CDR3 reads TGTGCCAGCAGTTACTCGCGTCACTCTGCCATATATTTT. Translation gives CASSYSRHSAIYF. The chain recombines TRBV6-5 with TRBJ1-3; D not certain. The CDR3 consists of 13 residues. The germline V and J ends were trimmed by 0 bases and 11 bases, with 11 bases remaining between them. Germline lookup yields CDR1 MNHEY and CDR2 SVGAGI.

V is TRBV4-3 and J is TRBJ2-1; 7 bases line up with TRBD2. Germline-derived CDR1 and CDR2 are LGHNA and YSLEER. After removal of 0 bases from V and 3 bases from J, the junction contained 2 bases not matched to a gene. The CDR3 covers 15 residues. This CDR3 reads CASSQEGDYYNEQFF. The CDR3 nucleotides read TGCGCCAGCAGCCAAGAGGGGGACTACTACAATGAGCAGTTCTTC.

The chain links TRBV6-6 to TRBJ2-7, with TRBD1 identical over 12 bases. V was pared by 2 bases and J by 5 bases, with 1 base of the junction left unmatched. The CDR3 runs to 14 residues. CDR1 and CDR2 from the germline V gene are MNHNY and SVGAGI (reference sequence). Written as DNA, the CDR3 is TGTGCCAGCAGTTACGGGACAGGGGGCGACGAGCAGTACTTC. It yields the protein CASSYGTGGDEQYF.

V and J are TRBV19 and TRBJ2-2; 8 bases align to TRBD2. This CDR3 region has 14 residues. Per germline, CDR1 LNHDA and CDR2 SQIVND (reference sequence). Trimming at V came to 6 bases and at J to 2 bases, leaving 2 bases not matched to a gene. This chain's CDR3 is CASRGLENTGELFF. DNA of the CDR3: TGTGCCAGTAGGGGACTAGAAAACACCGGGGAGCTGTTTTTT.

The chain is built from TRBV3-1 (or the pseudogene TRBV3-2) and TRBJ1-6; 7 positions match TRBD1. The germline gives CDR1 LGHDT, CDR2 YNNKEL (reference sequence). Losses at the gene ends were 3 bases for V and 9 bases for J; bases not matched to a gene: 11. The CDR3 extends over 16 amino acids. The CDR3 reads CASSQEGASRISPLHF. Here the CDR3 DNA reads TGTGCCAGCAGCCAGGAGGGGGCTTCAAGGATTTCACCCCTCCACTTT.

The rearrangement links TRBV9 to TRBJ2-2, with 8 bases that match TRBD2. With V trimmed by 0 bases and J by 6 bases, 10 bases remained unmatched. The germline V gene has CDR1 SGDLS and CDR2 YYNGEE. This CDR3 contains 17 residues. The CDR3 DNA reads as TGTGCCAGCAGCGTAGGAGCGGGAGAAGGAAAGGCCGGGGAGCTGTTTTTT. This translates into CASSVGAGEGKAGELFF.